This T cell receptor (beta chain) emerged from a study of shared clonotypes between healthy human individuals. The overall study: Three plates each covered CD4 naive and memory; CD8 naive two, CD8 memory one. Study outcomes and limitations: In contrast to clonotypes shared by all four donors, non-shared clonotypes had lower generation probabilities.

This CDR3 region has 13 residues. V lost 4 bases, J lost 0 bases, and 5 bases lay in between. Germline lookup yields CDR1 SGHVS and CDR2 FQNEAQ. Sorted-subset replicate PCR reactions were performed with 200 ng DNA, corresponding to about 32,000 T cell genomes. Clones were read by immunoSEQ multiplex PCR, and TCRdb kept only the in-frame ones, dropping some. This table has 850,000 to 1,100,000 clones, 77% appearing once. In this sample, this clone turned up once. Its target is unknown. The chain is built from TRBV7-8 and TRBJ2-3, with a weak D call TRBD2 (5 bases). The sample was memory CD4+ T cells from PBMCs. Subset specified: CD45RA-negative fraction. The source of this sequence is a man between 18 and 35 years old in good health. Some clones in this sample may be carry-over from other donors' samples. CDR3 nucleotide sequence: TGTGCCAGCAGCTGGACTAGCACAGATACGCAGTATTTT. It codes for CASSWTSTDTQYF.